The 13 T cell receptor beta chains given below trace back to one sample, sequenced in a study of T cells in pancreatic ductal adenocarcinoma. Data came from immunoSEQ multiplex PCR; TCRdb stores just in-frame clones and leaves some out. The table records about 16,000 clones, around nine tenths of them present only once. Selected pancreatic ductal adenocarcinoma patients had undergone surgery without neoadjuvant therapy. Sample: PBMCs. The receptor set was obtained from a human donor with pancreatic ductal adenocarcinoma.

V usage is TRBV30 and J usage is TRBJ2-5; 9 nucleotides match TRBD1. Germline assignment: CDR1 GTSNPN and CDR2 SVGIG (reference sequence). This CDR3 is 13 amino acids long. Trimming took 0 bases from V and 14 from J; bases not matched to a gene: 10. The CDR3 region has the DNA TGTGCCTGGAGTGTAGGGGGGACAGGGCTGGGTTACTTC. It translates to CAWSVGGTGLGYF.

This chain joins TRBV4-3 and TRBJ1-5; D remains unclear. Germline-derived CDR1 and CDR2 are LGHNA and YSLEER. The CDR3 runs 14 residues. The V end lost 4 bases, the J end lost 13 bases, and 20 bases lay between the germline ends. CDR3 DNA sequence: TGCGCCAGCAGCCCCGACCTACAATCAGCCGCTCAGCATTTT. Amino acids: CASSPDLQSAAQHF.

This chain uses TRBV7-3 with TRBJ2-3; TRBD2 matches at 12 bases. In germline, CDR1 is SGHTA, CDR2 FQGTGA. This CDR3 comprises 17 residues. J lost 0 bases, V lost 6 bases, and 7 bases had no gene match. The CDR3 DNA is TGTGCCAGCAGACCACTAGCGGGGGGATCTAGCACAGATACGCAGTATTTT. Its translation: CASRPLAGGSSTDTQYF.

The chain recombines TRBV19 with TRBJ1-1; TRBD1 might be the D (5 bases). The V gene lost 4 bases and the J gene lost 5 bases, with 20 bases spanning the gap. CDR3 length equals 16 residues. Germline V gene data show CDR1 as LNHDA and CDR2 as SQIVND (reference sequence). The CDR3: CASSNPGTPGGTEAFF. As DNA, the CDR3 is TGTGCCAGTAGTAATCCCGGGACGCCCGGGGGGACTGAAGCTTTCTTT.

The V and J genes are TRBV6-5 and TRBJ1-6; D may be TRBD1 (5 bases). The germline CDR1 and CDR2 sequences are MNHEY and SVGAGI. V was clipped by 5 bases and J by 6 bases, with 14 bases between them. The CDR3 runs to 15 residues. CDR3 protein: CASSGAGISNSPLHF. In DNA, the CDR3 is TGTGCCAGCAGTGGGGCAGGGATTTCTAATTCACCCCTCCACTTT.

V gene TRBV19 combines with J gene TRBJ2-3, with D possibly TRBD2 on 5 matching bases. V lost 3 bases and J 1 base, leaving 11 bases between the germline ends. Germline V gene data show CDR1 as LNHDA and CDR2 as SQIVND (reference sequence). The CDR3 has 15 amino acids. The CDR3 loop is CASSIGGLRTDTQYF. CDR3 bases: TGTGCCAGTAGTATTGGCGGGCTTCGCACAGATACGCAGTATTTT.

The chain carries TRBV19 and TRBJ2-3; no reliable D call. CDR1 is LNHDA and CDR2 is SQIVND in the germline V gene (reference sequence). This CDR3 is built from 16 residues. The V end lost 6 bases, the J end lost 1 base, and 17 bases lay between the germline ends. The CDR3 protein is CASSRRPTPRTDTQYF. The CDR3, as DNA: TGTGCCAGTAGCCGAAGGCCTACCCCTCGCACAGATACGCAGTATTTT.

CDR3 amino acids: CASSPGLAGVGYNEQFF. CDR3 coding DNA: TGTGCCAGCTCGCCGGGACTAGCGGGAGTCGGCTACAATGAGCAGTTCTTC. This rearrangement joins TRBV18 to TRBJ2-1; 14 bases are shared with TRBD2. This CDR3 comprises 17 residues. Germline loops: CDR1 KGHSH, CDR2 LQKENI. Germline trimming cut 6 bases from V and 3 bases from J; bases unmatched to any gene: 7.

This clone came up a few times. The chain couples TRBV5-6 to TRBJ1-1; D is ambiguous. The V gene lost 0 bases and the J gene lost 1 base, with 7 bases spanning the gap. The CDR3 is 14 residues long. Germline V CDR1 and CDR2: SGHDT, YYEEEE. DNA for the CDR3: TGTGCCAGCAGCTTGGTTACGGGGAACACTGAAGCTTTCTTT. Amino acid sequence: CASSLVTGNTEAFF.

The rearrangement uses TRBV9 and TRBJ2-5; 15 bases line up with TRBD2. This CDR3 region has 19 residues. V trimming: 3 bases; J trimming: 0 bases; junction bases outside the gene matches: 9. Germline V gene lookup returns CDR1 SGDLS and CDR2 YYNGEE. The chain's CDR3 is CASSGGTSGGLEYQETQYF. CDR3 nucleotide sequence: TGTGCCAGCAGCGGGGGGACTAGCGGGGGGCTAGAGTACCAAGAGACCCAGTACTTC.

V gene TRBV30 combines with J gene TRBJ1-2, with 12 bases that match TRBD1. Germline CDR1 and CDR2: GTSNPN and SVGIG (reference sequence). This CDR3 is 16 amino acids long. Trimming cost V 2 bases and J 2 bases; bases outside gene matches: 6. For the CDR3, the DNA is TGTGCCTGGAGTTTTTCAGGGACAGGGGGCAACTATGGCTACACCTTC. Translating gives CAWSFSGTGGNYGYTF.

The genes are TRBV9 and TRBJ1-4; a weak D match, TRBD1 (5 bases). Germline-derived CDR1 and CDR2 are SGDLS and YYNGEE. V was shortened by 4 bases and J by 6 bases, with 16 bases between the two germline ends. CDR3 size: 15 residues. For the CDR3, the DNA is TGTGCCAGCAGCCCCCATGGGGGGGTCGATGAAAAACTGTTTTTT. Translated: CASSPHGGVDEKLFF.

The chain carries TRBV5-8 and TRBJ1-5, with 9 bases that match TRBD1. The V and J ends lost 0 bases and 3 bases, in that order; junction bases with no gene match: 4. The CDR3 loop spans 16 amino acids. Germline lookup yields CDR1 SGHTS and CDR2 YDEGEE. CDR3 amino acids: CASSLGQGGFNQPQHF. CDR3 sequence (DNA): TGTGCCAGCAGCTTGGGACAGGGGGGCTTCAATCAGCCCCAGCATTTT.